Below are 2 T cell receptor beta chains sequenced from a single sample in a study of control samples from healthy donors and cancer patients (TCRdb year 2020). The library was prepared using the immunoSEQ multiplex PCR assay. TCRdb mirrors the immuneACCESS table, restricted to in-frame sequences. Some clones are absent from its copies; in checked studies, under half trace to an unresolved V gene, and the reason for the others is unknown. For this sample there are approximately 140,000 clones; about 90% appear just once. About 7.6% of the sample belongs to the ten largest clones. The sequencing sample was made of blood. All receptors derive from a man aged 18 to 35 in good health.

This clone has a count of ten or more. The chain has TRBV5-8 and TRBJ2-7; a possible D gene is TRBD2 (6 bases). The CDR3 has 14 amino acids. Germline-derived CDR1 and CDR2 are SGHTS and YDEGEE. Trimming shortened V by 2 bases and J by 1 base, and 10 bases separated the two germline ends. CDR3 loop: CASSLGGPSYEQYF. In nucleotides, the CDR3 is TGTGCCAGCAGCTTAGGAGGGCCGTCCTACGAGCAGTACTTC.

The chain is built from TRBV10-1 and TRBJ2-7, with 7 bases aligning to TRBD1. The germline gives CDR1 WNHNN, CDR2 SYGVQD (reference sequence). The V and J ends lost 6 bases and 7 bases, in that order; junction bases with no gene match: 6. CDR3 size: 12 residues. The CDR3 spells CASRGGLEEQYF. The CDR3 region has the DNA TGCGCCAGCAGAGGGGGCCTGGAGGAGCAGTACTTC.